In its sample, the clone carrying this TCR delta chain ranks as medium-sized. This entry belongs to a study of gamma-delta T cells after stem cell transplantation. The V end was cut by 3 bases, the J end by 0 bases, with 13 bases between. This CDR3 contains 15 residues. Germline V gene lookup returns CDR1 GEAIGNYY and CDR2 EKD. With CATT, TCRdb re-called clones from the RT-PCR reads. In the table there are thousands of delta-chain clones, 16% of which are singletons. The chain couples TRDV2 to TRDJ1; D gene unclear. Sample: gamma-delta T cells. This TCR was sampled from a human donor. It is not recorded whose cells these are; they may come from a transplant donor. CDR3 coding DNA: TGTGCCTGTGACCCTCTGGCGCCCAACACCGATAAACTCATCTTT. Translating it yields CACDPLAPNTDKLIF.